This T cell receptor (beta chain) stems from a study of control samples from healthy donors and cancer patients. Sequenced by immunoSEQ multiplex PCR; TCRdb stores in-frame clones only, minus some. There are around 94,000 clones in the sample; around nine tenths occur only once, and over 3% lies in the top ten. Trimming pared 2 bases from V and 4 bases from J, leaving 9 bases between. Per the germline V gene, CDR1 is MNHNS and CDR2 is SASEGT. The CDR3 has 14 residues. The chain links TRBV6-1 to TRBJ2-1; D is unresolved. The receptor was derived from a young woman in good health. Sequenced material: blood. CDR3 loop: CASSEIYGYNEQFF. CDR3 coding DNA: TGTGCCAGCAGTGAAATCTACGGGTACAATGAGCAGTTCTTC.